These T cell receptor beta chains were read from a single sample in a study of CD8+CD57+ T cells in acquired aplastic anemia. TCRdb itself ran the reads through MiXCR, one entry per CDR3 protein. Altogether under 200,000 distinct CDR3 sequences are present, 40% to 55% being singletons, with the ten largest covering roughly 3.2%. The material sequenced was sorted CD4+, CD8+, or CD8+CD57+ T cells (not recorded which) from PBMCs. The source is a human donor with aplastic anemia. The CDR3 runs from the conserved cysteine through the conserved F or W. D genes are given only for firm matches. The size entry is marked missing in some rows and otherwise reads once, few, many or a size class.

NA	NA	TRBV6-2/TRBV6-3	TRBJ1-6	TGTGCCAGCACCGCGTCCTATAATTCACCCCTCCACTTT	CASTASYNSPLHF
NA	many	TRBV20-1	TRBJ2-1	TGCAGTGCACCTAGGACGGGCCTTTCCTACAATGAGCAGTTCTTC	CSAPRTGLSYNEQFF
TRBD1	many	TRBV2	TRBJ2-5	TGTGCCAGCAGCAGGGGGATCCAAGAGACCCAGTACTTC	CASSRGIQETQYF
TRBD2	many	TRBV7-2	TRBJ2-7	TGTGCCAGCAGCTTAGTCTGGCGGGGGGGCGGCGAGCAGTACTTC	CASSLVWRGGGEQYF
NA	NA	TRBV19	TRBJ1-2	TGTGCCACCTCCGGGACCAACTATGGCTACACCTTC	CATSGTNYGYTF
TRBD2	NA	TRBV4-1	TRBJ2-7	TGCGCCAGCAGCCTGCGGACTAGCGGGGATTCCCGTCCCCACGAGCAGTACTTC	CASSLRTSGDSRPHEQYF
NA	NA	TRBV20-1	TRBJ1-1	TGCAGTGCTAGCGACAGGCCCACTGAAGCTTTCTTT	CSASDRPTEAFF
NA	NA	TRBV4-2	TRBJ2-2	TGTGCCAGCGAACCGGCCCCGGCTAGCGCGAACACCGGGGAGCTGTTTTTT	CASEPAPASANTGELFF
NA	NA	TRBV12-3/TRBV12-4	TRBJ1-6	TGTGCCAGCAGTTTCCGGGACGGCAATTCACCCCTCCACTTT	CASSFRDGNSPLHF
TRBD1	few	TRBV2	TRBJ1-1	TGTGCCAGCAGCGGGACAGGGGGACCGAACACTGAAGCTTTCTTT	CASSGTGGPNTEAFF
NA	NA	TRBV10-3	TRBJ2-2	TGTGCCAGCAGAGAGGTATCCGGGGAGCTGTTTTTT	CASREVSGELFF
NA	many	TRBV19	TRBJ1-2	TGTGCCAGCGCTTATACTGCGGGGCCTGGCTACACCTTC	CASAYTAGPGYTF
NA	NA	TRBV2	TRBJ1-2	TGTGCCAGCAGTGAACGAATGGCTGGCTACACCTTC	CASSERMAGYTF
NA	NA	TRBV7-9	TRBJ2-5	TGTGCCAGCAGCAGCCCGATGCAGGGAGAGACCCAGTACTTC	CASSSPMQGETQYF
NA	NA	TRBV13	TRBJ2-3	TGTGCCAGCAGCTCGGTAGAGAGTACAGATACGCAGTATTTT	CASSSVESTDTQYF
NA	NA	TRBV10-2	TRBJ1-2	TGCGCCAGCAGCCCTGGGCTGGGGACCTATGGCTACACCTTC	CASSPGLGTYGYTF
NA	NA	TRBV15	TRBJ2-7	TGTGCCACCAGCAGAGAATGGGGGGCCCACGAGCAGTACTTC	CATSREWGAHEQYF
NA	few	TRBV15	TRBJ1-2	TGTGCCACCAGCAGCGACTCCCGGGCCTATGGCTACACCTTC	CATSSDSRAYGYTF
TRBD1	NA	TRBV19	TRBJ1-2	TGTGCCAGTAGACTTCCCGGGACAGGGGATGGCTACACCTTC	CASRLPGTGDGYTF
NA	NA	TRBV25-1	TRBJ2-7	TGCGCCAGCAGCCGGGGGCGCGTGGGCGAGCAGTACTTC	CASSRGRVGEQYF
NA	many	TRBV19	TRBJ1-2	TGTGCCAGTAGTATTGGTTGGTCCGCTAACTATGGCTACACCTTC	CASSIGWSANYGYTF
NA	few	TRBV24-1	TRBJ1-2	TGTGCCACCAGTGATAAACGACAGGATGGCTACACCTTC	CATSDKRQDGYTF
TRBD1	NA	TRBV9	TRBJ1-6	TGTGCCAGCAGCGTAGGAAATCGGACAGGGGGAACACCCCTCCACTTT	CASSVGNRTGGTPLHF
NA	many	TRBV20-1	TRBJ2-1	TGCAGTGCTAAGACTTATTACAATGAGCAGTTCTTC	CSAKTYYNEQFF
TRBD1	NA	TRBV24-1	TRBJ1-5	TGTGCCACCAGTGAGACAGGGTATCAGCCCCAGCATTTT	CATSETGYQPQHF
NA	many	TRBV5-6	TRBJ2-7	TGTGCCAGCAACACCCCCGACACCTACGAGCAGTACTTC	CASNTPDTYEQYF
NA	many	TRBV2	TRBJ1-1	TGTGCCAGCAGTCCCGAACAGGGTGGGGCTTTCTTT	CASSPEQGGAFF
NA	NA	TRBV10-3	TRBJ2-3	TGTGCCATCAGGCAGGACAAGCACACAGATACGCAGTATTTT	CAIRQDKHTDTQYF
NA	many	TRBV19	TRBJ2-2	TGTGCCAGTAACGATCTGGGTGGGTTGAGCACCGGGGAGCTGTTTTTT	CASNDLGGLSTGELFF
NA	many	TRBV12-3/TRBV12-4	TRBJ1-1	TGTGCCAGCAGCCGATCCGGAGACCTGAACACTGAAGCTTTCTTT	CASSRSGDLNTEAFF
TRBD1	many	TRBV5-8	TRBJ2-6	TGTGCCAGCAGGGACACAGGGGCTGGGGCCAACGTCCTGACTTTC	CASRDTGAGANVLTF
TRBD2	NA	TRBV15	TRBJ2-7	TGTGCCACCAGCAGAGGGACTAGCGGGGCCTCCTACGAGCAGTACTTC	CATSRGTSGASYEQYF
TRBD1	NA	TRBV2	TRBJ2-5	TGTGCCAGCAGTCGCGGGACAGGGTTCTCGGAGACCCAGTACTTC	CASSRGTGFSETQYF
NA	few	TRBV3-1	TRBJ2-2	TGTGCCAGCGCCAGGACCGGGGAGCTGTTTTTT	CASARTGELFF
NA	many	TRBV19	TRBJ2-3	TGTGCCAGTAGTATAGGAGGGGGGGCGAGGTCAGATACGCAGTATTTT	CASSIGGGARSDTQYF
NA	NA	TRBV7-9	TRBJ2-5	TGTGCCAGCAGCTTAGCGACTCCGGAGACCCAGTACTTC	CASSLATPETQYF
NA	NA	TRBV15	TRBJ2-7	TGTGCCACCAGCAGAGGCAGGCGGGGCGAGCAGTACTTC	CATSRGRRGEQYF
NA	many	TRBV7-2	TRBJ2-1	TGTGCCAGCAGCTTAGATGCAGGGGTGAGTGAGCAGTTCTTC	CASSLDAGVSEQFF
TRBD1	NA	TRBV5-1	TRBJ2-7	TGCGCCAGCAGCGGGTACAGGGGTCCCTACGAGCAGTACTTC	CASSGYRGPYEQYF
NA	once	TRBV29-1	TRBJ2-7	TGCAGCGTTGTCAGGGGAAGGGGCGAGCAGTACTTC	CSVVRGRGEQYF
NA	many	TRBV12-3/TRBV12-4	TRBJ1-6	TGTGCCAGCAGTTTTAGCTCGGATTCACCCCTCCACTTT	CASSFSSDSPLHF
NA	many	TRBV4-3	TRBJ2-2	TGCGCCAGCAGCCAAGATATGGGCGGGGAGCTGTTTTTT	CASSQDMGGELFF
NA	many	TRBV6-5	TRBJ1-2	TGTGCCAGCAGTTTAAGGGATGATGGCTACACCTTC	CASSLRDDGYTF
NA	NA	TRBV7-9	TRBJ2-7	TGTGCCAGCAGCTTAGAGAGGGGGAATGACGAGCAGTACTTC	CASSLERGNDEQYF
NA	many	TRBV6-1	TRBJ2-3	TGTGCCAGCAGAAATACAGGGTATGGCACAGATACGCAGTATTTT	CASRNTGYGTDTQYF
NA	many	TRBV27	TRBJ2-7	TGTGCCAGCAGTTTTGGGCGCGGAGACGAGCAGTACTTC	CASSFGRGDEQYF
NA	NA	TRBV11-1	TRBJ1-2	TGTGCCAGCAGCTTAGTCGGGACGACGGTAAACTATGGCTACACCTTC	CASSLVGTTVNYGYTF
NA	many	TRBV19	TRBJ2-7	TGTGCCAGTGGGTCGGGACGCCTCTTAAGGGAGCAGTACTTC	CASGSGRLLREQYF
TRBD2	many	TRBV10-3	TRBJ2-1	TGTGCCATCAGTGAGTCGACTAGCGGGGGTCTGGTAGGTGAGCAGTTCTTC	CAISESTSGGLVGEQFF
NA	once	TRBV10-1	TRBJ2-3	TGCGCCAGGGAGGGGGGGCGTCCAGATACGCAGTATTTT	CAREGGRPDTQYF
TRBD1	NA	TRBV29-1	TRBJ2-1	TGCAGCGTAGGCCGGGACAGATACGATGAGCAGTTCTTC	CSVGRDRYDEQFF
NA	NA	TRBV29-1	TRBJ1-4	TGCAGCGTTGTGAGGGATGAAAAACTGTTTTTT	CSVVRDEKLFF
NA	NA	TRBV20-1	TRBJ1-1	TGCAGTGCTAGACAGGGTCAGATAGAGGCTTTCTTT	CSARQGQIEAFF
TRBD1	NA	TRBV29-1	TRBJ2-1	TGCAGCGTTGAAGGGACAGGGATCTCCTACAATGAGCAGTTCTTC	CSVEGTGISYNEQFF
TRBD2	NA	TRBV10-3	TRBJ2-3	TGTGCCATCACTAGCGGGGGACCCACAGATACGCAGTATTTT	CAITSGGPTDTQYF
NA	many	TRBV7-3	TRBJ1-6	TGTGCCAGCAGTGTTAAGGCTTCCTCTTCACCCCTCCACTTT	CASSVKASSSPLHF
NA	many	TRBV9	TRBJ2-5	TGTGCCAGCAGCAGGGTTGGGGAGACCCAGTACTTC	CASSRVGETQYF
TRBD1	NA	TRBV30	TRBJ1-5	TGTGCCGGGGGGACAGGGGGTGGGCAGCCCCAGCATTTT	CAGGTGGGQPQHF
TRBD1	NA	TRBV24-1	TRBJ2-5	TGTGCCACCAGTGAAGGACAGGGCCTACAAGAGACCCAGTACTTC	CATSEGQGLQETQYF
TRBD2	many	TRBV7-3	TRBJ2-5	TGTGCCAGCAGCTTAACACAGCGGGGGGGCTGTTTC	CASSLTQRGGCF